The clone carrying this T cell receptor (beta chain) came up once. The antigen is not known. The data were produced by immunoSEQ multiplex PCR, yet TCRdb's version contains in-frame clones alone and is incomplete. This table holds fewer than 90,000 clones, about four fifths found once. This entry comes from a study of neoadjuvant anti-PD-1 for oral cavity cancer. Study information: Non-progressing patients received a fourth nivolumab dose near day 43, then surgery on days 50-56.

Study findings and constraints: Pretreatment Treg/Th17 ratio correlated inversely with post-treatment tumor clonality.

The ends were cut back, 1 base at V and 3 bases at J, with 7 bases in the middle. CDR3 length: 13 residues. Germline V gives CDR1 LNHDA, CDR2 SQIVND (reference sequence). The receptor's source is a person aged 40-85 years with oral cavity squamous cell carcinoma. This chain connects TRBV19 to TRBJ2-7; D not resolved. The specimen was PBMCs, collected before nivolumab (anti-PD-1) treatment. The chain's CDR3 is CASSIVADYEQYF. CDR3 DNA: TGTGCCAGTAGTATAGTGGCAGACTACGAGCAGTACTTC.